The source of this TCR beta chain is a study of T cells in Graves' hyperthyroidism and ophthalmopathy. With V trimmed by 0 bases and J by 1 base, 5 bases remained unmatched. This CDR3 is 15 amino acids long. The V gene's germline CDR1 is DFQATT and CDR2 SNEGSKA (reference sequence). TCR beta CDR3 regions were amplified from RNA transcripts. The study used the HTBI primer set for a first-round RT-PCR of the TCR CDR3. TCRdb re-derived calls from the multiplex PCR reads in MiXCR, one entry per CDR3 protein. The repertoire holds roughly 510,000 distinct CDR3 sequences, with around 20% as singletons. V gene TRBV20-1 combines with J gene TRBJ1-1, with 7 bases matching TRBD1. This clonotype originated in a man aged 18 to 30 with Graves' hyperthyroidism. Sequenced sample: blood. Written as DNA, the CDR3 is TGCAGTGCTAGAGATAGGAGACAGGGGAACACTGAAGCTTTCTTT. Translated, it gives CSARDRRQGNTEAFF.